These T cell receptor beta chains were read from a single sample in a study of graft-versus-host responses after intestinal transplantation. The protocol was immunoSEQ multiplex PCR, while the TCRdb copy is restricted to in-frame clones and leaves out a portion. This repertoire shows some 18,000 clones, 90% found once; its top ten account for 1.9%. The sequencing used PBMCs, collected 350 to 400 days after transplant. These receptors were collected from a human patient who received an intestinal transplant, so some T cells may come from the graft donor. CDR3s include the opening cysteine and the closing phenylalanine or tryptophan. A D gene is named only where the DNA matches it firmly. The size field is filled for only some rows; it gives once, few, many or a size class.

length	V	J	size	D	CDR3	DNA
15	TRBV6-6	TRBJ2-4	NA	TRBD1	CASSPGQVGKNIQYF	TGTGCCAGCAGCCCCGGACAGGTTGGCAAAAACATTCAGTACTTC
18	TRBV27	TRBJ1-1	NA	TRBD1	CASSPTGTGRSLETEAFF	TGTGCCAGCAGTCCAACCGGGACAGGGAGGTCGTTGGAAACTGAAGCTTTCTTT
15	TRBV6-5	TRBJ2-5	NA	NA	CASSPHRVPEETQYF	TGTGCCAGCAGCCCACACAGGGTCCCTGAAGAGACCCAGTACTTC
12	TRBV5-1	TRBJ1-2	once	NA	CASSLGIEGYTF	TGCGCCAGCAGCTTGGGGATCGAGGGCTACACCTTC
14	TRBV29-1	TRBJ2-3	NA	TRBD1	CSVGTGVNTDTQYF	TGCAGCGTTGGGACAGGGGTCAACACAGATACGCAGTATTTT
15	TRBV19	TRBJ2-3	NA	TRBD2	CASSIGTRGTDTQYF	TGTGCCAGTAGTATCGGGACTAGGGGCACAGATACGCAGTATTTT
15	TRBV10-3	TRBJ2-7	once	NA	CAISREGAVLVEQYF	TGTGCCATCAGTCGGGAGGGGGCGGTCTTGGTCGAGCAGTACTTC
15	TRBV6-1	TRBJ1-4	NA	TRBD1	CASSVPGQGWEKLFF	TGTGCCAGCAGTGTTCCGGGACAGGGGTGGGAAAAACTGTTTTTT
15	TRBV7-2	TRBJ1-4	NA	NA	CASSSRVGGNEKLFF	TGTGCCAGCAGCTCCAGGGTAGGGGGGAATGAAAAACTGTTTTTT
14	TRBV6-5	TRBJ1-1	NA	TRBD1	CASSSRTGYTEAFF	TGTGCCAGCAGTTCCCGGACAGGGTACACTGAAGCTTTCTTT
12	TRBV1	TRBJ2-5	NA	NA	CTSRNTEETQYF	TGCACCAGCAGGAACACGGAAGAGACCCAGTACTTC
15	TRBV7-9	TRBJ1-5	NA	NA	CASSWGTYSNQPQHF	TGTGCCAGCAGCTGGGGGACTTATAGCAATCAGCCCCAGCATTTT
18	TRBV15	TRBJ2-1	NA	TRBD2	CATSSRLAGGSSYNEQFF	TGTGCCACCAGCAGTAGACTAGCGGGAGGGAGCTCCTACAATGAGCAGTTCTTC
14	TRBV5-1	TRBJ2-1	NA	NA	CASSGGTSYNEQFF	TGCGCCAGCAGCGGGGGGACCTCCTACAATGAGCAGTTCTTC
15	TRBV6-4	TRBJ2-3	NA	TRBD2	CASSEIAGGTDTQYF	TGTGCCAGCAGTGAAATAGCGGGAGGCACAGATACGCAGTATTTT
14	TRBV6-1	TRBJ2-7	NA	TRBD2	CASSVRGGGYEQYF	TGTGCCAGCAGTGTACGTGGGGGGGGCTACGAGCAGTACTTC
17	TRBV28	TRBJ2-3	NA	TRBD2	CASSRFGLAGDTDTQYF	TGTGCCAGCAGTCGCTTCGGACTAGCGGGAGATACAGATACGCAGTATTTT
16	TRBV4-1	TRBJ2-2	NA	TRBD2	CASSQSGLALRGELFF	TGCGCCAGCAGCCAATCGGGACTAGCGCTTCGCGGGGAGCTGTTTTTT
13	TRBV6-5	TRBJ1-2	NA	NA	CASSYMQGYGYTF	TGTGCCAGCAGTTATATGCAGGGCTATGGCTACACCTTC
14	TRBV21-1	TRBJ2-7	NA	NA	CASSKRDGSYEQYF	TGTGCCAGCAGCAAGCGGGACGGCTCCTACGAGCAGTACTTC
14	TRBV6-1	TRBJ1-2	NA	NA	CASSESQGRLGYTF	TGTGCCAGCAGTGAAAGTCAGGGACGATTGGGCTACACCTTC
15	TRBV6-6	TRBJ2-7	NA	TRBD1	CASSYMGQGNYEQYF	TGTGCCAGCAGTTATATGGGACAGGGAAACTACGAGCAGTACTTC
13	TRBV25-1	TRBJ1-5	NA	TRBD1	CASSHRGNQPQHF	TGTGCCAGCAGCCACAGGGGTAACCAGCCCCAGCATTTT
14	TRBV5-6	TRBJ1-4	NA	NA	CASSPTGDREKLFF	TGTGCCAGCAGCCCAACAGGTGATAGGGAAAAACTGTTTTTT
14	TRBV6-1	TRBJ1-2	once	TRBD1	CASSPRDREYGYTF	TGTGCCAGCAGCCCCCGGGACAGGGAGTATGGCTACACCTTC
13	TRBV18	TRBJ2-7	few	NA	CASSPSVEYEQYF	TGTGCCAGCTCACCTTCGGTAGAGTACGAGCAGTACTTC
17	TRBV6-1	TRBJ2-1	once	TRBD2	CASSELFSGNTYNEQFF	TGTGCCAGCAGTGAGTTATTTAGCGGGAACACGTACAATGAGCAGTTCTTC
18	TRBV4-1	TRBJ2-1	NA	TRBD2	CASSQRFASGRAYNEQFF	TGCGCCAGCAGCCAGAGATTTGCCAGCGGGAGAGCGTACAATGAGCAGTTCTTC
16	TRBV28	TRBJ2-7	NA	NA	CASSLYGPPSSYEQYF	TGTGCCAGCAGTTTATATGGACCCCCGAGCTCCTACGAGCAGTACTTC
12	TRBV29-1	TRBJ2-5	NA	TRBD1	CSVAGGEETQYF	TGCAGCGTTGCAGGGGGCGAAGAGACCCAGTACTTC
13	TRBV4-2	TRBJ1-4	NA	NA	CASSQDGRGELFF	TGTGCCAGCAGCCAAGACGGCCGGGGGGAACTGTTTTTT
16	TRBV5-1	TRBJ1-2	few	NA	CASSPGGHSLGYGYTF	TGCGCCAGCAGCCCGGGGGGTCATTCACTGGGGTATGGCTACACCTTC
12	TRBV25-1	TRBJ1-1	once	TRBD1	CASSYQGAEAFF	TGTGCCAGCAGTTATCAGGGGGCTGAAGCTTTCTTT
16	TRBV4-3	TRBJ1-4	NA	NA	CASSQDSPGLNEKLFF	TGCGCCAGCAGCCAAGATTCCCCAGGGCTTAATGAAAAACTGTTTTTT
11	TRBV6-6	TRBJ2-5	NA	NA	CASRRGETQYF	TGTGCCAGTAGGAGAGGAGAGACCCAGTACTTC
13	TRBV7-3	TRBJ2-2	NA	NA	CASGPRVPGELFF	TGTGCCAGCGGCCCCAGGGTCCCCGGGGAGCTGTTTTTT
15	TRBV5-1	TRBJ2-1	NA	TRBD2	CASSSGLAAYNEQFF	TGCGCCAGCAGCTCGGGACTAGCGGCCTACAATGAGCAGTTCTTC
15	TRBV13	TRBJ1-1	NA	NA	CASSLARLLNTEAFF	TGTGCCAGCAGCTTAGCTAGACTGCTGAACACTGAAGCTTTCTTT
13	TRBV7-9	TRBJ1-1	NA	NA	CASSLSASGGAFF	TGTGCCAGCAGCTTATCCGCCAGTGGGGGGGCTTTCTTT
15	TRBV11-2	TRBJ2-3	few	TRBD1	CASSYGTGKADTQYF	TGTGCCAGCAGCTATGGGACAGGGAAGGCAGATACGCAGTATTTT
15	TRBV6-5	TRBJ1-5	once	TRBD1	CASSIRQGGNQPQHF	TGTGCCAGCAGTATCCGACAGGGAGGCAATCAGCCCCAGCATTTT
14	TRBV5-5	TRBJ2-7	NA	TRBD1	CASSPDRVPYEQYF	TGTGCCAGCAGCCCGGACAGGGTTCCCTACGAGCAGTACTTC
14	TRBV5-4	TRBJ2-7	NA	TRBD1	CASSSPGQGDEQYF	TGTGCCAGCAGCTCGCCGGGACAGGGAGACGAGCAGTACTTC
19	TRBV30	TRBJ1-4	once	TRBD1	CAWSVLDRDDDSTNEKLFF	TGTGCCTGGAGTGTCCTCGACAGGGACGATGATTCAACTAATGAAAAACTGTTTTTT
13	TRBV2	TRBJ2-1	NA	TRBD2	CASSGLVGNEQFF	TGTGCCAGCAGCGGACTAGTGGGCAATGAGCAGTTCTTC
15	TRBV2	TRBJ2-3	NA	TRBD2	CASSERLAGTDTQYF	TGTGCCAGCAGTGAAAGGTTAGCGGGGACAGATACGCAGTATTTT
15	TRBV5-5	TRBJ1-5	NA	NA	CASTQKQGEVQPQHF	TGTGCCAGCACCCAAAAGCAGGGAGAGGTTCAGCCCCAGCATTTT
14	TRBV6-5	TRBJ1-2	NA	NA	CASSYSRRNYGYTF	TGTGCCAGCAGTTACTCGAGACGGAACTATGGCTACACCTTC
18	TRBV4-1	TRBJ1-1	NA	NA	CASTHHRGLSTINTEAFF	TGCGCCAGCACCCATCATCGGGGACTTTCCACTATCAACACTGAAGCTTTCTTT
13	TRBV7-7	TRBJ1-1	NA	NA	CASSATGNTEAFF	TGTGCCAGCAGCGCAACAGGGAACACTGAAGCTTTCTTT
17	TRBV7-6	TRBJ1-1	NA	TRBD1	CASSPGDRWGMNTEAFF	TGTGCCAGCAGCCCCGGGGACAGGTGGGGGATGAACACTGAAGCTTTCTTT
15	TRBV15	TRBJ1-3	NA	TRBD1	CATSNTQGTGNTIYF	TGTGCCACCAGCAACACACAGGGGACTGGAAACACCATATATTTT